This TCR beta chain was retrieved from a study of Graves' ophthalmopathy and Graves' hyperthyroidism. No progression to ophthalmopathy over 18 months defined stable hyperthyroidism. Researchers turned away patients with other autoimmune diseases, uncontrolled infections, pregnancy or lactation. PBMCs were density-gradient isolated from around 11 ml fresh blood. This clonotype has a handful of counts. Per the germline V gene, CDR1 is SEHNR and CDR2 is FQNEAQ (reference sequence). The CDR3 is 13 amino acids. V lost 1 base, J lost 7 bases, and 10 bases lay in between. CDR3 regions of TCR beta were amplified from RNA transcripts. First-round RT-PCR used HTBI primers; second-round multiplex PCR followed. In TCRdb, the multiplex PCR reads were re-called with MiXCR into one record per CDR3 protein. The repertoire consists of hundreds of thousands of distinct CDR3 sequences, with approximately 15% occurring once and the leading ten covering about 7.3%.

The receptor was derived from a woman between 18 and 30 years old with stable Graves' hyperthyroidism. Sequences were obtained from peripheral blood. The chain employs TRBV7-9 and TRBJ1-2, with a possible D match to TRBD1 (6 bases). CDR3 sequence reads: CASSLEGGTGYTF. Here the CDR3 DNA reads TGTGCCAGCAGCTTAGAGGGGGGGACTGGCTACACCTTC.